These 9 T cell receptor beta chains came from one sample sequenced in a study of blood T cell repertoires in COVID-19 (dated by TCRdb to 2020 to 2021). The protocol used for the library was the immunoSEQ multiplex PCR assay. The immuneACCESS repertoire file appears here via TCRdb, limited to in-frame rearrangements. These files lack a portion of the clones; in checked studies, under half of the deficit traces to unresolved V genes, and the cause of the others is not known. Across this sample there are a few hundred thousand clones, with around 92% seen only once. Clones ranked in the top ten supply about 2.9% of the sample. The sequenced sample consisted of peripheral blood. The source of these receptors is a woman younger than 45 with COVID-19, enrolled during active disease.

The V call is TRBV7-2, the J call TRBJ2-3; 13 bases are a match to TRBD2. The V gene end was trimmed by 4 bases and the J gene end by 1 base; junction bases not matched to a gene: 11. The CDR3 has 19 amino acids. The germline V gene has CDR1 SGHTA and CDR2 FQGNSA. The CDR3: CASSSSETSGRRGTDTQYF. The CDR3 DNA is TGTGCCAGCAGCTCCAGCGAGACTAGCGGGAGGCGGGGCACAGATACGCAGTATTTT.

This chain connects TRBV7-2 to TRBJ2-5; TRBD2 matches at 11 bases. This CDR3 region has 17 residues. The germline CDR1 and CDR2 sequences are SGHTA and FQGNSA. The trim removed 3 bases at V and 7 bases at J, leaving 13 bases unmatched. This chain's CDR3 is CASSLGALAGASGTQYF. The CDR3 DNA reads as TGTGCCAGCAGCTTGGGGGCACTAGCGGGGGCCTCGGGGACCCAGTACTTC.

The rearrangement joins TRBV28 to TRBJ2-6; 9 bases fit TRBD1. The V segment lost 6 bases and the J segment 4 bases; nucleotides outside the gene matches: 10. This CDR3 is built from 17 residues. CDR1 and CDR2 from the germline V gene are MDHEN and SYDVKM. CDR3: CASSLGQGRPGANVLTF. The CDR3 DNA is TGTGCCAGCAGCCTAGGACAGGGGCGACCCGGGGCCAACGTCCTGACTTTC.

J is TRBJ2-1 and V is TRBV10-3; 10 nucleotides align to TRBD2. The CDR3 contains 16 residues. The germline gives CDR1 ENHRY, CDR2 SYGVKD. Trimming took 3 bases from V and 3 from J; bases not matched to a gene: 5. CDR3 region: CAISDPTSGVYNEQFF. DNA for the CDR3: TGTGCCATCAGTGACCCAACTAGCGGGGTCTACAATGAGCAGTTCTTC.

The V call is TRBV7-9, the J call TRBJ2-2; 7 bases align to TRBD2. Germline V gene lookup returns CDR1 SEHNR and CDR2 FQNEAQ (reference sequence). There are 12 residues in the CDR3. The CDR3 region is CASRGDTGELFF. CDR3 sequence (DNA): TGTGCAAGTCGGGGGGACACCGGGGAGCTGTTTTTT.

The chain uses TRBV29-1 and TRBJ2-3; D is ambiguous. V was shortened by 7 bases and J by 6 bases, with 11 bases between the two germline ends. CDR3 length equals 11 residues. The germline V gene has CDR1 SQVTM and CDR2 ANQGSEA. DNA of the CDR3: TGCAGCGCGGCGCCGGAGGATACGCAGTATTTT. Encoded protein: CSAAPEDTQYF.

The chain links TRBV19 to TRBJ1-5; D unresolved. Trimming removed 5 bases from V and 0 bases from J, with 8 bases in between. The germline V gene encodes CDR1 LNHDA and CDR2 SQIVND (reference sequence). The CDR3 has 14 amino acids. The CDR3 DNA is TGTGCCAGTAGTGTCACCTATAGCAATCAGCCCCAGCATTTT. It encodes CASSVTYSNQPQHF.

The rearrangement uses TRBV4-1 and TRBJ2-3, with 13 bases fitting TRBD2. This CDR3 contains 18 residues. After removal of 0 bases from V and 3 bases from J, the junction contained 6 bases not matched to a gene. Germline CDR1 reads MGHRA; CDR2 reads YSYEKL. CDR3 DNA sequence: TGCGCCAGCAGCCAAGATGAACTAGCGGGAGGGAAGACAGATACGCAGTATTTT. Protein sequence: CASSQDELAGGKTDTQYF.

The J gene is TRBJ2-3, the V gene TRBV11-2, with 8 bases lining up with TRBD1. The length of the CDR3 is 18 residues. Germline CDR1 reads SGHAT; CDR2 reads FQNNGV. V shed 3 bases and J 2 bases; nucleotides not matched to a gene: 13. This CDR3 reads CASSFHLAGTGDTDTQYF. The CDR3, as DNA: TGTGCCAGCAGCTTCCATCTCGCCGGGACAGGTGACACAGATACGCAGTATTTT.